This TCR beta chain was found in a study of breast tumors, draining lymph nodes, adjacent tissues. General study findings and limits: That most tumor T cells come from lymph nodes remained unproven. Luminal-like breast cancer showed significantly higher tumor–nontumor repertoire similarity than basal-like. Tumor TCR diversity was below lymph nodes but above nontumor tissue.

Axillary draining lymph nodes of breast cancer patients supplied the node samples. The V segment lost 2 bases and the J segment 5 bases; nucleotides outside the gene matches: 11. Germline lookup yields CDR1 DFQATT and CDR2 SNEGSKA (reference sequence). This CDR3 region has 15 residues. TCRdb reanalysed the multiplex PCR reads using MiXCR and keeps one entry per CDR3 protein. The table records fewer than 200,000 distinct CDR3 sequences, roughly 30% of them present only once. This clonotype was recorded many times. Its cognate antigen is unknown. This receptor was obtained from a female donor with breast cancer. Some clones in this sample may be carry-over from other donors' samples. V and J are TRBV20-1 and TRBJ1-2; 7 bases map to TRBD1. The sequenced sample consisted of axillary lymph node tissue. CDR3 residues: CSARTDTDRVYGYTF. CDR3 DNA sequence: TGCAGTGCTAGAACCGATACCGACAGGGTGTATGGCTACACCTTC.